This T cell receptor (beta chain) stems from a study of spatial heterogeneity in lung cancer. Points from the study as a whole: Compared with follow-up, resection was when ubiquitous expanded tumor TCRs appeared in blood more.

Time point denoted: sample taken at primary tumor resection. The donors, fewer than 95 patients with untreated early-stage non-small cell lung cancer, provided the samples. Sequencing covered unsorted whole RNA taken from tumor, nontumor lung or frozen PBMC. In TCRdb, the 5' RACE reads were re-called with MiXCR into one record per CDR3 protein. Of about 25,000 distinct CDR3 sequences listed, about 7.6% were seen once; the top ten hold roughly an eighth. Regarding this clonotype: Its antigen is not known.

The CDR3 totals 13 residues. V dropped 8 bases and J dropped 6 bases, with 17 bases sitting between them. CDR1 SNHLY and CDR2 FYNNEI come from the germline V gene. This sequence originates from a male donor with early-stage non-small cell lung cancer. The V and J genes are TRBV2 and TRBJ2-7; possible D gene TRBD1, 6 bases. The sequencing here drew on PBMCs, taken at surgery. CDR3 in amino acids: CASGRQELGEQYF. The DNA for the CDR3 is TGTGCCAGCGGGAGACAGGAATTGGGCGAGCAGTACTTC.